This T cell receptor (beta chain) emerged from a study of blood T cell repertoires in COVID-19. The germline CDR1 and CDR2 sequences are MDHEN and SYDVKM. After removal of 5 bases from V and 1 base from J, the junction contained 7 bases not matched to a gene. The CDR3 is 16 residues long. Produced via immunoSEQ multiplex PCR; TCRdb's table is partial and in-frame only. The repertoire holds around 300,000 clones, with approximately 87% as singletons. The V gene is TRBV28, the J gene TRBJ2-1, with 8 positions matching TRBD1. The sequence came from a woman in her 30s with COVID-19, enrolled during active disease. Sample: peripheral blood. The CDR3 bases are TGTGCCAGCAGTATTATGACAGGGGAGTCCTACAATGAGCAGTTCTTC. It codes for CASSIMTGESYNEQFF.